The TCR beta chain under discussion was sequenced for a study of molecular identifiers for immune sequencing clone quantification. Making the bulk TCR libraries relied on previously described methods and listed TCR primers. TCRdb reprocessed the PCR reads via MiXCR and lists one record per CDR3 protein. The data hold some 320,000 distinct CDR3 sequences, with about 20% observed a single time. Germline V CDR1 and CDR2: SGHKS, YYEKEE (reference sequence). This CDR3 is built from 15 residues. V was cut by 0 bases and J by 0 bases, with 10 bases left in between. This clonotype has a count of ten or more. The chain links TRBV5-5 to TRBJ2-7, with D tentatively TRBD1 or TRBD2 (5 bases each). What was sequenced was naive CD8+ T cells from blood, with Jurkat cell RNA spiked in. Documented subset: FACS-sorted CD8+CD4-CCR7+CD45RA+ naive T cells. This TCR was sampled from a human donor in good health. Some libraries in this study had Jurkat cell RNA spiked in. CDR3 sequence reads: CASSLVAGSSYEQYF. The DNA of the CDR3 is TGTGCCAGCAGCTTGGTCGCAGGGAGCTCCTACGAGCAGTACTTC.